The 10 T cell receptor delta chains in this list originate from one sample, sequenced in a study of γδ T cells in repeated Plasmodium falciparum infection. Flow sorting of PBMC yielded separate Vgamma9/Vdelta2+ and Vdelta2-negative gammadelta T cell populations for bulk repertoire analysis. TCRdb redid clone calling on the multiplex PCR reads using CATT. The data show roughly 93,000 delta-chain clones, roughly 1.4% seen once. Material for sequencing was gamma-delta T cells from blood. The receptor set was obtained from a pool of human donors (malaria-infected and uninfected, not separated).

This clone was counted at least ten times. The chain combines TRDV1 with TRDJ3; 11 positions match TRDD3. This CDR3 is built from 24 residues. The V gene's germline CDR1 is TSWWSYY and CDR2 QGS. Trimming at V came to 2 bases and at J to 0 bases, leaving 18 bases not matched to a gene. The CDR3 is CALGEGELTGGYRPGSWDTRQMFF. CDR3 bases: TGTGCTCTTGGGGAAGGAGAGTTGACTGGGGGATATCGACCGGGCTCCTGGGACACCCGACAGATGTTTTTC.

This clone occurred a few times. The TCRdb protein, from a much larger clone, departs from this DNA's translation at residue 13, likely by read error; the protein shown derives from the DNA. The CDR3 DNA reads as TGTGCTCTTGGGGAACAATTCCTACACGAGCCAAATATTGGGGGATTCTACACCGATAAACTCATCTTT. Its translation: CALGEQFLHEPNIGGFYTDKLIF. V gene TRDV1 combines with J gene TRDJ1; D perhaps matches TRDD3 (8 bases). V was clipped by 1 base and J by 0 bases, with 33 bases between them. CDR1 is TSWWSYY, CDR2 QGS, per germline. CDR3 size: 23 residues.

This clone showed up just a few times. TCRdb pairs this DNA with a much larger clone's protein that differs at residue 2, likely a read error; the protein shown was translated from the DNA. The rearrangement joins TRDV2 to TRDJ1; 12 positions match TRDD3. From germline, CDR1 is GEAIGNYY and CDR2 EKD. The CDR3 runs to 16 residues. The CDR3 region is CSCDPWTTGGYNKLIF. The CDR3 DNA reads TGTTCCTGTGACCCATGGACTACTGGGGGATACAATAAACTCATCTTT.

Only a few counts were recorded for this clone. TCRdb attributes to this sequence the protein of a much larger clone, which differs from the DNA translation at residue 15; a read error is likely, and the protein displayed is translated from the DNA. This rearrangement joins TRDV3 to TRDJ1; 9 nucleotides line up with TRDD3. The CDR3 sequence is 21 residues long. V lost 3 bases and J lost 4; bases outside the gene matches: 30. CDR1 is TVYSNPD, CDR2 GDNSRS, per germline (reference sequence). The CDR3 region has the DNA TGTGCCTTGCCCAAGTCCCCGTTCTACCACTGGGGGAGGACTAGTCGCGATAAACTCATCTTT. As protein: CALPKSPFYHWGRTSRDKLIF.

This clone came up a few times. The translation of this DNA and the TCRdb protein of a much larger clone differ at residue 11, probably owing to a read error; the protein shown here is translated from the DNA. The chain is built from TRDV1 and TRDJ1; 7 bases are shared with TRDD3. CDR1 and CDR2 from the germline V gene are TSWWSYY and QGS. This CDR3 region has 19 residues. The trim removed 1 base at V and 2 bases at J, leaving 16 bases unmatched. The CDR3 DNA reads as TGTGCTCTTGGGGAACCCTGGGCTCTGGGGGGTAGTAGGACCGATAAACTCATCTTT. Amino acid sequence: CALGEPWALGGSRTDKLIF.

A note on this clone: The protein that TCRdb holds for this DNA derives from a much larger clone and differs from the translated DNA at residue 4, which likely indicates a read error; the protein shown here is translated from the DNA. For the CDR3, the DNA is TGTGCTCTTGAGGAAAAGGCCTTCCTACACCTAGTACTCCTTCACACCGATAAACTCATCTTT. Translating it yields CALEEKAFLHLVLLHTDKLIF. The chain employs TRDV1 and TRDJ1, with TRDD2 identical over 9 bases. TCRdb leaves out the J gene; it was filled in here by matching the DNA to germline. Per germline, CDR1 TSWWSYY and CDR2 QGS. The CDR3 is made up of 21 amino acids.

This clone was found many times. The chain combines TRDV1 with TRDJ1; 11 bases match TRDD3. Germline V gene data show CDR1 as TSWWSYY and CDR2 as QGS. The J segment lost 2 bases and the V segment lost 1 base, leaving 24 bases of the junction unmatched. The CDR3 is 23 residues long. CDR3 nucleotides: TGTGCTCTTGGGGAACCACCCTCAGCCTTCCCTCTTGGGGGATACGCGAGAACCGATAAACTCATCTTT. Translating gives CALGEPPSAFPLGGYARTDKLIF.

This clone was seen more than once but under ten times. The TCRdb record carries a much larger clone's protein, which differs from this DNA's translation at residue 6; a read error is the likely cause, and the protein listed here is the DNA translation. This chain joins TRDV1 and TRDJ1; unclear D gene. This CDR3 is 14 amino acids long. Germline loops: CDR1 TSWWSYY, CDR2 QGS. V was shortened by 5 bases and J by 6 bases, with 16 bases between the two germline ends. The DNA for the CDR3 is TGTGCTCTTGGGTTTCCCCACGTTCGGTATAAACTCATCTTT. Residues: CALGFPHVRYKLIF.

Regarding this clone: The translation of this DNA and the TCRdb protein of a much larger clone differ at residue 23, probably owing to a read error; the protein shown here is translated from the DNA. No J gene was named, though the V gene is TRDV1; the table's D call TRDD3 went unverified against the DNA. This CDR3 region has 24 residues. Per the germline V gene, CDR1 is TSWWSYY and CDR2 is QGS. In DNA form, the CDR3 reads TGTGCTCTTGGGGAACTAGGATTGCCTTTGAACTCCCTTAGTCTTGGGGATCCCTCCCCTAAACTCACCTTT. As protein: CALGELGLPLNSLSLGDPSPKLTF.

This clone was seen a handful of times. This chain joins TRDV1 and TRDJ1, with TRDD3 matching over 9 bases. No J gene was available from TCRdb, and it was assigned here by a germline match of the DNA. CDR3 length equals 20 residues. V was clipped by 4 bases and J by 0 bases; unmatched bases: 18. Germline V gene lookup returns CDR1 TSWWSYY and CDR2 QGS. The CDR3 region is CALGVGLPVHWGTYTDKLIF. In DNA, the CDR3 is TGTGCTCTTGGGGTAGGCCTTCCCGTCCACTGGGGGACCTACACCGATAAACTCATCTTT.